The clone carrying this T cell receptor beta chain was counted only a few times. The data were obtained in a study of cytomegalovirus exposure and HLA in healthy donors. CDR1 and CDR2 (germline): SGHAT, FQNNGV. V was shortened by 3 bases and J by 3 bases, with 7 bases between the two germline ends. This CDR3 is built from 13 residues. The PCR ran on 60 Vbeta and 13 Jbeta primers. Profiled with immunoSEQ multiplex PCR; TCRdb holds only in-frame clones, not every one. This repertoire shows 90,000 to 140,000 clones, around 15% found once; its top ten account for more than 0.8%. This clonotype was obtained from a female donor in good health and CMV-seronegative. The material sequenced was PBMCs. The chain has TRBV11-2 and TRBJ2-3, with D uncertain. CDR3 residues: CASSFIRTDTQYF. In DNA form, the CDR3 reads TGTGCCAGCAGCTTTATCCGTACAGATACGCAGTATTTT.